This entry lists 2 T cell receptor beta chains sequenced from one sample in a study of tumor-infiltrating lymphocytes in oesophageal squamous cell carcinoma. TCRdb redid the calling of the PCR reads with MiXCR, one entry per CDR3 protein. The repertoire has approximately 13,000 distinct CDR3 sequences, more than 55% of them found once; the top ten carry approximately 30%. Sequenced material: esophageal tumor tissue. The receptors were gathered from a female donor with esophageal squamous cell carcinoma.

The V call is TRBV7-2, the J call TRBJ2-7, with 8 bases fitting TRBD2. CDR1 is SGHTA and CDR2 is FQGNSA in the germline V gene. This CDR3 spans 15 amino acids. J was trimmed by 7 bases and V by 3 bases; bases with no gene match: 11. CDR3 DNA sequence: TGTGCCAGCAGCTTTGGGACTAGTGTCGCCAATGAGCAGTACTTC. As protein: CASSFGTSVANEQYF. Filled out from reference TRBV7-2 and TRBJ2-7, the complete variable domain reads GAGVSQSPSNKVTEKGKDVELRCDPISGHTALYWYRQSLGQGLEFLIYFQGNSAPDKSGLPSDRFSAERTGGSVSTLTIQRTQQEDSAVYLCASSFGTSVANEQYFGPGTRLTVT.

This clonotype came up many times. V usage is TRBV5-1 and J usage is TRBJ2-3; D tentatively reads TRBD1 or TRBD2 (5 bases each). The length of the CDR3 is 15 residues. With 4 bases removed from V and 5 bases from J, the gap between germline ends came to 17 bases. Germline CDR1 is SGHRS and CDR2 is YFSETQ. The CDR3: CASSDPGPHLDTQYF. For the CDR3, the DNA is TGCGCCAGCAGCGATCCGGGACCCCATTTAGATACGCAGTATTTT.